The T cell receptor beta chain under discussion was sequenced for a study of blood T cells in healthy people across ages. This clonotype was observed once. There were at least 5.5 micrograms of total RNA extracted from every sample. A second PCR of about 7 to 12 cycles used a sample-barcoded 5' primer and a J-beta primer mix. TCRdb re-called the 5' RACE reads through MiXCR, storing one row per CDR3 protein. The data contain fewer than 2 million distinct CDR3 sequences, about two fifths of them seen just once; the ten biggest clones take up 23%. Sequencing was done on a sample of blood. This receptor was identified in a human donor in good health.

CDR3 DNA sequence: TGTGCCAGCAGTGCCACCCGGGGACCCGGCACAGATACGCAGTATTTT. Protein: CASSATRGPGTDTQYF. The chain joins TRBV28 to TRBJ2-3; D may match TRBD1 or TRBD2 (5 bases each). Germline V gives CDR1 MDHEN, CDR2 SYDVKM. V lost 5 bases, J lost 1 base, and 16 bases lay in between. This CDR3 region has 16 residues.